Below, 29 T cell receptor beta chains from the same sample are listed, as sequenced in a study of beta chain features in type 1 diabetes. Expressed TCRB transcripts got sequenced, as all isolated RNA was reverse transcribed. Assay: immunoSEQ multiplex PCR; the TCRdb copy retains only in-frame clones and omits some. Seen here are hundreds of thousands of clones, around 68% observed once, and the top ten hold approximately 0.053%. Sequenced material: naive CD4+ T cells from blood. These receptors came from a young man in good health.

This chain connects TRBV29-1 to TRBJ2-1; D is possibly TRBD1 (6 bases). The CDR3 has 16 amino acids. The V end was cut by 6 bases, the J end by 4 bases, with 22 bases between. Germline CDR1 SQVTM, CDR2 ANQGSEA. CDR3 protein: CSVTRTDLTTYNEQFF. The CDR3 nucleotides are TGCAGCGTGACCCGGACAGATCTTACAACATACAATGAGCAGTTCTTC.

This clone has a handful of counts. The chain is built from TRBV25-1 and TRBJ2-7; 7 bases map to TRBD1. This CDR3 has 13 residues. CDR1 is MGHDK, CDR2 SYGVNS, per germline. The junction had 6 bases not matched to a gene; V was cut back by 10 bases and J by 0 bases. The CDR3 here is CATLRDSSYEQYF. CDR3 nucleotide sequence: TGTGCCACCCTCCGGGACAGCTCCTACGAGCAGTACTTC.

The chain employs TRBV5-1 and TRBJ2-1, with D tentatively TRBD1 (6 bases). V was pared by 4 bases and J by 0 bases, with 14 bases between. The CDR3 runs 16 residues. Germline CDR1 SGHRS, CDR2 YFSETQ. This chain's CDR3 is CASSLSGDSSYNEQFF. The CDR3 DNA reads as TGCGCCAGCAGCCTGTCAGGGGATAGCTCCTACAATGAGCAGTTCTTC.

V gene TRBV7-9 combines with J gene TRBJ2-7; D gene ambiguous. Trimming removed 1 base from V and 3 bases from J, with 4 bases in between. CDR1 is SEHNR and CDR2 is FQNEAQ in the germline V gene (reference sequence). The CDR3 length is 12 residues. The DNA for the CDR3 is TGTGCCAGCAGCTTAGGACGCTACGAGCAGTACTTC. It yields the protein CASSLGRYEQYF.

This clone was found once. The V gene is TRBV7-9, the J gene TRBJ2-1, with TRBD2 as a possible D gene (5 bases). The CDR3 has 14 residues. The V gene's germline CDR1 is SEHNR and CDR2 FQNEAQ (reference sequence). Trimming left V 4 bases short and J 12 bases short, with 19 bases between. CDR3: CASSSGIIVGRQFF. The CDR3 nucleotides read TGTGCCAGCAGCTCGGGAATTATCGTAGGGCGGCAGTTCTTC. Full variable domain (outside the CDR3, taken from reference TRBV7-9 and TRBJ2-1): DTGVSQNPRHKITKRGQNVTFRCDPISEHNRLYWYRQTLGQGPEFLTYFQNEAQLEKSRLLSDRFSAERPKGSFSTLEIQRTEQGDSAMYLCASSSGIIVGRQFFGPGTRLTVL.

V usage is TRBV20-1 and J usage is TRBJ2-1, with D possibly being TRBD1 (5 bases). This CDR3 is 11 amino acids long. Trimming pared 4 bases from V and 8 bases from J, leaving 9 bases between. Looked up from germline, CDR1 is DFQATT and CDR2 is SNEGSKA (reference sequence). DNA for the CDR3: TGCAGTGCTACGTGGGGCTATGAGCAGTTCTTC. This sequence encodes CSATWGYEQFF.

In nucleotides, the CDR3 is TGTGCCTGGAGTGAGGGGCTTAGCAATCAGCCCCAGCATTTT. This translates into CAWSEGLSNQPQHF. The chain is built from TRBV30 and TRBJ1-5; perhaps TRBD1 as D (5 bases). Germline V gives CDR1 GTSNPN, CDR2 SVGIG (reference sequence). Trimming shortened V by 1 base and J by 0 bases, and 7 bases separated the two germline ends. This CDR3 spans 14 amino acids.

This rearrangement joins TRBV30 to TRBJ1-5; D is uncertain. The V end lost 0 bases, the J end lost 11 bases, and 17 bases lay between the germline ends. Germline-derived CDR1 and CDR2 are GTSNPN and SVGIG (reference sequence). CDR3 length equals 14 residues. CDR3 loop: CAWSVKGSHLAQHF. CDR3 DNA sequence: TGTGCCTGGAGTGTAAAGGGCTCTCATCTCGCCCAGCATTTT.

This chain joins TRBV4-3 and TRBJ2-3; D uncertain. The CDR3 is 16 residues long. The germline V and J ends were trimmed by 1 base and 0 bases, with 11 bases remaining between them. Germline V gene lookup returns CDR1 LGHNA and CDR2 YSLEER. CDR3 sequence (DNA): TGCGCCAGCAGCCAAGCGGTCTTAACTAGCACAGATACGCAGTATTTT. Its translation is CASSQAVLTSTDTQYF.

The rearrangement uses TRBV11-2 and TRBJ2-1, with 12 nucleotides matching TRBD2. The CDR3 is made up of 16 amino acids. Losses at the gene ends were 5 bases for V and 4 bases for J; bases not matched to a gene: 6. Germline CDR1 is SGHAT and CDR2 is FQNNGV. The CDR3 reads CASSESSGRVYNEQFF. CDR3 sequence (DNA): TGTGCCAGCAGCGAATCTAGCGGGAGGGTATACAATGAGCAGTTCTTC.

The chain combines TRBV30 with TRBJ2-3, with a weak D call TRBD2 (7 bases). CDR1 is GTSNPN and CDR2 is SVGIG in the germline V gene (reference sequence). The CDR3 has 14 residues. V dropped 4 bases and J dropped 8 bases, with 19 bases sitting between them. This chain's CDR3 is CAWTPTKRGGTQYF. The CDR3 bases are TGTGCCTGGACCCCGACCAAGAGGGGGGGTACGCAGTATTTT.

The rearrangement joins TRBV30 to TRBJ2-1, with TRBD2 matching over 7 bases. There are 16 residues in the CDR3. The germline CDR1 and CDR2 sequences are GTSNPN and SVGIG (reference sequence). Unmatched junction bases numbered 13, after V lost 4 bases and J lost 4 bases. CDR3 DNA: TGTGCCTGGACCGGTGAAAGGCTAGCGGAGTACAATGAGCAGTTCTTC. Amino acids: CAWTGERLAEYNEQFF.

In its sample, this clone was seen a few times. The chain combines TRBV10-3 with TRBJ1-5; perhaps TRBD1 as D (5 bases). The CDR3 covers 12 residues. Trimming removed 10 bases at V and 6 bases at J, with 13 bases between. From germline, CDR1 is ENHRY and CDR2 SYGVKD. The CDR3 region is CATDGGVQPQHF. The CDR3, as DNA: TGTGCCACCGATGGGGGAGTTCAGCCCCAGCATTTT.

This clone was recorded once. This chain connects TRBV4-1 to TRBJ2-4; a possible D gene is TRBD1 (6 bases). The ends were cut back, 0 bases at V and 6 bases at J, with 18 bases in the middle. The germline gives CDR1 MGHRA, CDR2 YSYEKL. The CDR3 runs to 17 residues. CDR3 sequence (DNA): TGCGCCAGCAGCCAAGATGAAGTCATGGACAGCTTAAACATTCAGTACTTC. It specifies CASSQDEVMDSLNIQYF.

The chain uses TRBV30 and TRBJ1-6; D ambiguous. V was trimmed by 2 bases and J by 9 bases, leaving 5 bases between them. The CDR3 covers 11 residues. The germline gives CDR1 GTSNPN, CDR2 SVGIG (reference sequence). CDR3 DNA sequence: TGTGCCTGGAGTCGGGGTTCACCCCTCCACTTT. Protein: CAWSRGSPLHF.

The chain has TRBV4-3 and TRBJ2-2, with D perhaps matching TRBD2 (5 bases). V dropped 4 bases and J dropped 1 base, with 10 bases sitting between them. The CDR3 runs to 15 residues. Per germline, CDR1 LGHNA and CDR2 YSLEER. For the CDR3, the DNA is TGCGCCAGCAGCCCTACCACTAGGAACACCGGGGAGCTGTTTTTT. Translated, it gives CASSPTTRNTGELFF.

The chain couples TRBV23-1 to TRBJ2-5; 10 positions agree with TRBD2. TRBV23-1 is an open reading frame, and its role is uncertain. Trimming cost V 3 bases and J 2 bases; bases outside gene matches: 12. The CDR3 runs to 18 residues. CDR3 nucleotide sequence: TGCGCCAGCAGTCACAGCGTACTAGCGGGAAGGGCGCAAGAGACCCAGTACTTC. Amino acids: CASSHSVLAGRAQETQYF.

The chain has TRBV19 and TRBJ1-1; the match to TRBD1 covers 9 bases. The germline gives CDR1 LNHDA, CDR2 SQIVND (reference sequence). Trimming removed 2 bases from V and 0 bases from J; junction bases left unmatched: 1. CDR3 length: 15 residues. For the CDR3, the DNA is TGTGCCAGTAGTATACGGACAGGGGTGAACACTGAAGCTTTCTTT. As protein: CASSIRTGVNTEAFF.

The V and J genes are TRBV10-3 and TRBJ2-5; tentatively, D is TRBD1 (5 bases). V gave up 8 bases and J gave up 2 bases, with 12 bases separating them. Looked up from germline, CDR1 is ENHRY and CDR2 is SYGVKD. The CDR3 has 13 amino acids. The CDR3 region has the DNA TGTGCCATCGCCCCGGACACACAAGAGACCCAGTACTTC. Translation gives CAIAPDTQETQYF.

This clone was detected only once. This sequence joins TRBV5-4 and TRBJ1-2; a possible D gene is TRBD1 (5 bases). Between the trimmed V and J ends, which lost 0 bases and 3 bases, there was a span of 12 bases. In germline, CDR1 is SGHNT, CDR2 YYREEE (reference sequence). There are 15 residues in the CDR3. CDR3 sequence reads: CASSLAVGAHYGYTF. The CDR3 DNA sequence: TGTGCCAGCAGCTTGGCCGTAGGGGCACACTATGGCTACACCTTC.

The V gene is TRBV5-1, the J gene TRBJ2-3, with 10 bases lining up with TRBD2. Trimming at V came to 4 bases and at J to 0 bases, leaving 8 bases not matched to a gene. CDR1 and CDR2 (germline): SGHRS, YFSETQ. There are 17 residues in the CDR3. CDR3: CASSTSGRVLSTDTQYF. The CDR3 coding sequence is TGCGCCAGCAGCACAAGCGGGAGGGTCCTTAGCACAGATACGCAGTATTTT.

This clone was picked up a small number of times. This chain links TRBV30 with TRBJ2-3; no reliable D call. The V gene lost 5 bases and the J gene lost 3 bases, with 9 bases spanning the gap. Germline values: CDR1 GTSNPN, CDR2 SVGIG (reference sequence). The CDR3 has 12 residues. In DNA form, the CDR3 reads TGTGCCTGGGTACCGGTTACAGATACGCAGTATTTT. Encoded protein: CAWVPVTDTQYF.

This chain links TRBV9 with TRBJ2-1; D is undetermined. Trimming stripped 3 bases from V and 0 bases from J, with 16 bases between. Germline loops: CDR1 SGDLS, CDR2 YYNGEE. This CDR3 has 17 amino acids. The CDR3 DNA is TGTGCCAGCAGCGGGATAAGTACTCTGGGCTCCTACAATGAGCAGTTCTTC. Translating gives CASSGISTLGSYNEQFF.

The rearrangement uses TRBV9 and TRBJ2-5; unclear D gene. The germline V and J ends were trimmed by 2 bases and 5 bases, with 7 bases remaining between them. CDR1 is SGDLS and CDR2 is YYNGEE in the germline V gene. This CDR3 region has 12 residues. CDR3 coding DNA: TGTGCCAGCAGCGTCGATGACGAGACCCAGTACTTC. Its translation: CASSVDDETQYF.

Details on this clone: In the same sample, other DNA sequences code for this CDR3. The CDR3 DNA reads TGCAGCGTTGGGGGTTCCTACGAGCAGTACTTC. Encoded protein: CSVGGSYEQYF. The genes are TRBV29-1 and TRBJ2-7; D is undetermined. CDR1 and CDR2 (germline): SQVTM, ANQGSEA. This CDR3 has 11 residues. The V end lost 4 bases, the J end lost 1 base, and 5 bases lay between the germline ends.

The gene calls are TRBV9 and TRBJ2-2; 12 bases are a match to TRBD2. The J segment lost 5 bases and the V segment lost 0 bases, leaving 5 bases of the junction unmatched. This CDR3 region has 17 residues. CDR1 is SGDLS and CDR2 is YYNGEE in the germline V gene. The CDR3 sequence is CASSVEGGLAGTGELFF. For the CDR3, the DNA is TGTGCCAGCAGCGTAGAGGGAGGACTAGCGGGGACCGGGGAGCTGTTTTTT.

V gene TRBV28 combines with J gene TRBJ1-2, with D hard to call. The CDR3 loop spans 12 amino acids. V dropped 5 bases and J dropped 4 bases, with 8 bases sitting between them. CDR1 MDHEN and CDR2 SYDVKM come from the germline V gene. In nucleotides, the CDR3 is TGTGCCAGCAGTCCCCGTAGCTATGGCTACACCTTC. Protein: CASSPRSYGYTF.

V usage is TRBV7-9 and J usage is TRBJ2-7; possible D gene TRBD1, 5 bases. The CDR3 loop spans 13 amino acids. Trimming took 6 bases from V and 3 from J, leaving 12 bases between them. Germline-derived CDR1 and CDR2 are SEHNR and FQNEAQ (reference sequence). CDR3: CASSYQGDYEQYF. For the CDR3, the DNA is TGTGCCAGCAGTTACCAAGGGGACTACGAGCAGTACTTC.

This sequence joins TRBV7-2 and TRBJ2-6, with D possibly matching TRBD1 (6 bases). The CDR3 consists of 13 residues. Germline loops: CDR1 SGHTA, CDR2 FQGNSA. V lost 11 bases and J 4 bases, leaving 12 bases between the germline ends. CDR3 region: CACGQLGANVLTF. The CDR3 bases are TGTGCCTGTGGACAGCTCGGGGCCAACGTCCTGACTTTC. Full variable domain (remainder filled in from reference TRBV7-2 and TRBJ2-6): GAGVSQSPSNKVTEKGKDVELRCDPISGHTALYWYRQSLGQGLEFLIYFQGNSAPDKSGLPSDRFSAERTGGSVSTLTIQRTQQEDSAVYLCACGQLGANVLTFGAGSRLTVL.